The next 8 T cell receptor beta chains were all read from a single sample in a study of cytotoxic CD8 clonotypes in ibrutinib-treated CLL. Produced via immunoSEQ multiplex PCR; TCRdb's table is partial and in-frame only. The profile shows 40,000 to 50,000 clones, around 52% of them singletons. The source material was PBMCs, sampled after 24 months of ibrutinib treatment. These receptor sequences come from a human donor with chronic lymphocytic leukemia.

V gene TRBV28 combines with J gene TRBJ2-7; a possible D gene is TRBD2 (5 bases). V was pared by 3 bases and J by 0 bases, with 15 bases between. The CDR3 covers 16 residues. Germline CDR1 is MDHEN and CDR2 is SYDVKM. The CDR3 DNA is TGTGCCAGCAGTTTGCCCCTGGGAGTGAGCTCCTACGAGCAGTACTTC. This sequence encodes CASSLPLGVSSYEQYF.

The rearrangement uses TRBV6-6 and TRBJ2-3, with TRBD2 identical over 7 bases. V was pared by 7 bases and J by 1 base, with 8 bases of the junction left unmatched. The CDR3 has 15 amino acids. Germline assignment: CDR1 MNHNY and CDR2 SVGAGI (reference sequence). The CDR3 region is CASKGSRGGTDTQYF. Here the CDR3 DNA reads TGTGCCAGCAAGGGGTCACGGGGGGGCACAGATACGCAGTATTTT.

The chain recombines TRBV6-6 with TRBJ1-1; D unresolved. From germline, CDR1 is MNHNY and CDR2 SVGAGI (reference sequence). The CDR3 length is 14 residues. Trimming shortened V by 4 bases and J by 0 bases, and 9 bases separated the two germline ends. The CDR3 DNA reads TGTGCCAGCAGTTTGCAAAGACTGAACACTGAAGCTTTCTTT. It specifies CASSLQRLNTEAFF.

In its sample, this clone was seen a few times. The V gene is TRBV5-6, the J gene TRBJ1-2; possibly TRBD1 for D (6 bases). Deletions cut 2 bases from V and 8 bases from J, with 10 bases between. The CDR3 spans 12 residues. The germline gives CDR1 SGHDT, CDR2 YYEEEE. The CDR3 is CASSFPTGGYTF. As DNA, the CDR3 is TGTGCCAGCAGCTTTCCCACAGGGGGCTACACCTTC. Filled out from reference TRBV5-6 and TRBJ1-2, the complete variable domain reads DAGVTQSPTHLIKTRGQQVTLRCSPKSGHDTVSWYQQALGQGPQFIFQYYEEEERQRGNFPDRFSGHQFPNYSSELNVNALLLGDSALYLCASSFPTGGYTFGSGTRLTVV.

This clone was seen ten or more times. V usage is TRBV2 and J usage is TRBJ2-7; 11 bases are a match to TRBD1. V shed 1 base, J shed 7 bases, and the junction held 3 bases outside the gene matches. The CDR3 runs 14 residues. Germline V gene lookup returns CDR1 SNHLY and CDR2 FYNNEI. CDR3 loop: CASSEEGTGGEQYF. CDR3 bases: TGTGCCAGCAGTGAAGAGGGGACAGGGGGGGAGCAGTACTTC.

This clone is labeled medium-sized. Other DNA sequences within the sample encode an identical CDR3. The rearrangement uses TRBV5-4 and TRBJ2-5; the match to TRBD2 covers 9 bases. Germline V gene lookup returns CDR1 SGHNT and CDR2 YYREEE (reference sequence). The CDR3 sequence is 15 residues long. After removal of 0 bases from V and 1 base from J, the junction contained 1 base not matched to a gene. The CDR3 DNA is TGTGCCAGCAGCTTGGTACTAGCGGGCCAAGAGACCCAGTACTTC. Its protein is CASSLVLAGQETQYF. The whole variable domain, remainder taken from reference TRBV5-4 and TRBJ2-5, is ETGVTQSPTHLIKTRGQQVTLRCSSQSGHNTVSWYQQALGQGPQFIFQYYREEENGRGNFPPRFSGLQFPNYSSELNVNALELDDSALYLCASSLVLAGQETQYFGPGTRLLVL.

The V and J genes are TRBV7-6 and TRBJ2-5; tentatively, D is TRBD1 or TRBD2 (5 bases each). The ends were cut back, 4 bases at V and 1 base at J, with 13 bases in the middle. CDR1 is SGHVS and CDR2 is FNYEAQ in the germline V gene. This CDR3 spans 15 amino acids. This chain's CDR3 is CASSSFRGLQETQYF. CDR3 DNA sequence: TGTGCCAGCAGCTCCTTCCGGGGCCTCCAAGAGACCCAGTACTTC.

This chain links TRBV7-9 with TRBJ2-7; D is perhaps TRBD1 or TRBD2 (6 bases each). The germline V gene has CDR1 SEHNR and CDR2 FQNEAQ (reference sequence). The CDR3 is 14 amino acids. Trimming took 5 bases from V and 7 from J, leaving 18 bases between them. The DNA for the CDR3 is TGTGCCAGCAGCCCCGGGGGCGCGATACGTGAGCAGTACTTC. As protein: CASSPGGAIREQYF.